This TCR beta chain was recovered during a study of blood T cell repertoires in COVID-19. Turning to the study itself: Acute and convalescent COVID-19 specimens originated in the United States, Italy and Spain. Sources were T cells, B-cell-depleted T cells, or PBMCs; the material itself was cDNA or gDNA.

The table came from immunoSEQ multiplex PCR; TCRdb's copy has only in-frame clones and leaves some out. The sample has about 180,000 clones, more than 80% seen once; the top ten hold 6% to 8.5%. This CDR3 is 14 amino acids long. Germline V lookup: CDR1 SNHLY, CDR2 FYNNEI. V was clipped by 6 bases and J by 4 bases; unmatched bases: 4. The TCR originated in a human donor in a cohort sampled during active COVID-19. The J gene is TRBJ2-1, the V gene TRBV2, with TRBD1 matching 9 bases. Sequences were obtained from peripheral blood. CDR3 coding DNA: TGTGCCAGCAGGGGGACAGGGACATACAATGAGCAGTTCTTC. Amino acids: CASRGTGTYNEQFF. The full variable domain, completed using reference TRBV2 and TRBJ2-1, is EPEVTQTPSHQVTQMGQEVILRCVPISNHLYFYWYRQILGQKVEFLVSFYNNEISEKSEIFDDQFSVERPDGSNFTLKIRSTKLEDSAMYFCASRGTGTYNEQFFGPGTRLTVL.